This TCR beta chain was captured by sequencing in a study of cytomegalovirus exposure and HLA in healthy donors. General study points: A later analysis found common viral pathogens apparently linked to several of the most significant clusters. Most observed TCR sequences were rare, whereas some public TCRs were detected in many donors. Sequencing likely generated an artifact that appeared as a cluster of highly shared sequence variants.

The PCR made use of 60 Vbeta and 13 Jbeta primers. Profiling relied on immunoSEQ multiplex PCR, and the TCRdb table lists in-frame clones only, not all of them. Of 85,000 to 130,000 clones listed, more than 75% were seen once; the top ten hold approximately 1.5%. About this clone: Its target is not known.

The V and J ends lost 5 bases and 8 bases respectively, with 10 bases between them. Germline V gene sequence: CDR1 GTSNPN, CDR2 SVGIG (reference sequence). This CDR3 comprises 11 residues. V and J are TRBV30 and TRBJ2-1; D gene unclear. The sequenced sample consisted of PBMCs. This receptor was obtained from a middle-aged woman in good health and CMV-seronegative. In DNA, the CDR3 is TGTGCCTGGGAAACTGGAGATGAGCAGTTCTTC. It encodes CAWETGDEQFF.